This record covers a single T cell receptor (beta chain). Antigen: not known. Germline V lookup: CDR1 KGHDR, CDR2 SFDVKD. CDR3 length: 14 residues. V lost 7 bases, J lost 2 bases, and 5 bases stayed unmatched. Nonspecific anti-CD3/anti-CD28 bead stimulation represents the broad CD4+ T cell repertoire. Responding CD4+ T cells were sorted by upregulation of both CD40 ligand and CD69. This specimen belongs to a study of persistence of HIV-infected CD4 T cells. The immunoSEQ assay was version 4, run in survey mode. TCRdb's copy holds only in-frame clones and misses some; the assay was immunoSEQ multiplex PCR. In the table there are under 50,000 clones, approximately 90% of which are singletons.

J is TRBJ2-3 and V is TRBV24-1; 7 bases are shared with TRBD1. This clonotype was sampled from an adult woman with HIV who was CMV-seropositive. Here the sequenced sample was CD4+ T cells sorted from PBMCs after approximately 19-hour stimulation, taken from a patient who received antiretroviral therapy. The DNA for the CDR3 is TGTGCCACCAGCCTCGGACAGGCCACAGATACGCAGTATTTT. Encoded protein: CATSLGQATDTQYF.